The rows below give T cell receptor beta chains drawn from one sample of a study of shared clonotypes between healthy human individuals. Method: immunoSEQ multiplex PCR; TCRdb's copy keeps in-frame clones and lacks some. Counted here are millions of clones, over 85% occurring once; the ten biggest clones make up 0.35% to 0.5%. What was sequenced was naive CD4+ T cells from PBMCs. The source is a man between 18 and 35 years old in good health. Some clones in this sample may be carry-over from other donors' samples. CDR3s include the opening cysteine and the closing phenylalanine or tryptophan. Fields, in order: D gene, clone size, J gene, V gene, CDR3 DNA, CDR3 protein. A D gene is named only where the DNA matches it firmly. Size is omitted from some rows. Given values are once, few, many or a class for expanded clones.

TRBD1 | - | TRBJ2-2 | TRBV6-1 | TGTGCCAGCTGGGCAGGGGGCCGGAACACCGGGGAGCTGTTTTTT | CASWAGGRNTGELFF
- | - | TRBJ1-5 | TRBV6-5 | TGTGCCAGCAGGGGGCAGGGAGATCAGCCCCAGCATTTT | CASRGQGDQPQHF
- | once | TRBJ2-2 | TRBV27 | TGTGCCAGCAGTTTACGTGCAGATCTGAGTCGGAACACCGGGGAGCTGTTTTTT | CASSLRADLSRNTGELFF
- | - | TRBJ2-3 | TRBV5-1 | TGCGCCAGCAGCTTGGGGTATGGGTTCACAGATACGCAGTATTTT | CASSLGYGFTDTQYF
- | once | TRBJ1-1 | TRBV28 | TGTGCCAGCAGTCCCGGAACCAGGACTGAAGCTTTCTTT | CASSPGTRTEAFF
- | - | TRBJ2-2 | TRBV30 | TGTGCCTGGAGTGTGGGGCAGGGCGACACCGGGGAGCTGTTTTTT | CAWSVGQGDTGELFF
- | - | TRBJ1-1 | TRBV5-1 | TGCGCCAGCAGCTTGGTAGCAGGGGCCACTGAAGCTTTCTTT | CASSLVAGATEAFF
- | - | TRBJ1-5 | TRBV4-2 | TGTGCCAGCAGCCACCCGGGACGGAATAGCAATCAGCCCCAGCATTTT | CASSHPGRNSNQPQHF
- | - | TRBJ1-2 | TRBV11-1 | TGTGCCAGCAGCTTAGGAAACTATGGCTACACCTTC | CASSLGNYGYTF
- | - | TRBJ2-2 | TRBV4-1 | TGCGCCAGCAGCCAGACAGGGAACACCGGGGAGCTGTTTTTT | CASSQTGNTGELFF
TRBD1 | - | TRBJ1-1 | TRBV28 | TGTGCCAGCAGTTTATCACAGGGGGTGGATGCTTTCTTT | CASSLSQGVDAFF
- | - | TRBJ2-1 | TRBV9 | TGTGCCAGCAGCGTAGGAGGGGCCGCAATTGGCAATGAGCAGTTCTTC | CASSVGGAAIGNEQFF
- | - | TRBJ1-1 | TRBV6-6 | TGTGCCAGCAGCCCAGACCGGGAGGGAGCTTTCTTT | CASSPDREGAFF
TRBD1 | once | TRBJ1-2 | TRBV6-1 | TGTGCCAGCAGGGGGACAGACCCCAGGGGCTATGGCTACACCTTC | CASRGTDPRGYGYTF
- | once | TRBJ2-7 | TRBV11-2 | TGTGCCAGCAGCTTAAGTAGGGACTCCTACGAGCAGTACTTC | CASSLSRDSYEQYF
TRBD1 | - | TRBJ1-4 | TRBV10-1 | TGCGCCAGCAGTCCGGGACAGGGCGCGACTAATGAAAAACTGTTTTTT | CASSPGQGATNEKLFF
- | - | TRBJ2-3 | TRBV30 | TGTGCCTGGAGAAGTGAAGACAGCACAGATACGCAGTATTTT | CAWRSEDSTDTQYF
- | once | TRBJ2-5 | TRBV28 | TGTGCCAGCAGTTTCTCCACACCCCCAGGGTCCAAGACCCAGTACTTC | CASSFSTPPGSKTQYF